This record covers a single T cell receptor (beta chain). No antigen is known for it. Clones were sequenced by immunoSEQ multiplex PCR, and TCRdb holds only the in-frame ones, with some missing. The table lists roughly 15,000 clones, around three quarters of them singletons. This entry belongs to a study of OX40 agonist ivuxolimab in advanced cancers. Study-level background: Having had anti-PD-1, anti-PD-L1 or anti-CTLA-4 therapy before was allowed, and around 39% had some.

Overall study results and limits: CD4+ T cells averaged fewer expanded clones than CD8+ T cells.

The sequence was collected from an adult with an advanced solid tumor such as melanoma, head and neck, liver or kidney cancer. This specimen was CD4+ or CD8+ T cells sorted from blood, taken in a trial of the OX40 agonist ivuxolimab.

The CDR3 nucleotides read TGTGCCAGCAGTTTATCAGTGACTAGCGGTGACACAGATACGCAGTATTTT. Protein: CASSLSVTSGDTDTQYF. The chain carries TRBV27 and TRBJ2-3; the match to TRBD2 covers 9 bases. The CDR3 is made up of 17 amino acids. V gave up 0 bases and J gave up 2 bases; unmatched junction bases: 6. Per germline, CDR1 MNHEY and CDR2 SMNVEV (reference sequence).